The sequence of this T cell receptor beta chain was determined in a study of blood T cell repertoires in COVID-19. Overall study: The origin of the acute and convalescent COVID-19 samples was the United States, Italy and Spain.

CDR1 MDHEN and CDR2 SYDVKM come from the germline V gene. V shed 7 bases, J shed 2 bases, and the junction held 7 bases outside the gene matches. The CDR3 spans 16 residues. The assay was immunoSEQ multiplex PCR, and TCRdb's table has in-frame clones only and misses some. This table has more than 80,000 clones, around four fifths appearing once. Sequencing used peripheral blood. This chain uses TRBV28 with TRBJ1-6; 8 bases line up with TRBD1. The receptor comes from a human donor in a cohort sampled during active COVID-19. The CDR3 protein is CASIPGGFAYNSPLHF. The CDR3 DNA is TGTGCCAGCATACCAGGGGGCTTCGCCTATAATTCACCCCTCCACTTT.